A single sample is the source of the 25 T cell receptor beta chains below, sequenced in a study of blood T cell repertoires in COVID-19. Sequencing was performed with immunoSEQ multiplex PCR; in TCRdb, only in-frame clones are kept and a portion is missing. In the table there are tens of thousands of clones, about 85% of which are singletons. The specimen sequenced was peripheral blood. Receptors were obtained from a man in his fifties or sixties with active or convalescent COVID-19.

This chain joins TRBV12-5 and TRBJ2-7; 9 bases are shared with TRBD1. The V gene's germline CDR1 is LGHNT and CDR2 FRNRAP. This CDR3 contains 15 residues. V lost 6 bases and J lost 2; bases outside the gene matches: 8. The CDR3 here is CASGWGTGRAYEQYF. The CDR3 nucleotides read TGTGCTAGTGGCTGGGGGACAGGGAGAGCCTACGAGCAGTACTTC.

This chain uses TRBV30 with TRBJ2-2, with TRBD2 identical over 8 bases. Germline V gene sequence: CDR1 GTSNPN, CDR2 SVGIG (reference sequence). The CDR3 contains 14 residues. V lost 3 bases and J lost 5; bases outside the gene matches: 5. CDR3 DNA sequence: TGTGCCTGGAGGGGACTAGGTGGGACCGGGGAGCTGTTTTTT. This sequence encodes CAWRGLGGTGELFF.

This chain connects TRBV10-2 to TRBJ2-1, with 12 bases aligning to TRBD2. This CDR3 is 15 amino acids long. The germline V gene has CDR1 WSHSY and CDR2 SAAADI. The junction had 6 bases not matched to a gene; V was cut back by 3 bases and J by 9 bases. CDR3 loop: CASSDVLAGGVEQFF. CDR3 coding DNA: TGCGCCAGCAGTGATGTCCTAGCGGGGGGGGTTGAGCAGTTCTTC.

The gene calls are TRBV3-1 (or the pseudogene TRBV3-2) and TRBJ2-5; possible D gene TRBD1, 6 bases. The V gene's germline CDR1 is LGHDT and CDR2 YNNKEL (reference sequence). This CDR3 comprises 15 residues. V lost 4 bases and J lost 0, with 12 bases in between. The CDR3 loop reads CASSRTVLYQETQYF. The CDR3 bases are TGTGCCAGCAGCCGGACAGTTCTATACCAAGAGACCCAGTACTTC.

The chain has TRBV12-3 or TRBV12-4 and TRBJ1-1; D remains ambiguous. CDR3 length equals 13 residues. V lost 3 bases and J lost 10, with 15 bases in between. The CDR3 loop is CASSLGRAGRAFF. The DNA of the CDR3 is TGTGCCAGCAGTTTGGGCCGCGCCGGGAGAGCTTTCTTT.

The chain carries TRBV2 and TRBJ2-7; 13 nucleotides agree with TRBD2. This CDR3 is 14 amino acids long. Unmatched junction bases numbered 4, after V lost 10 bases and J lost 1 base. Germline loops: CDR1 SNHLY, CDR2 FYNNEI. The CDR3 sequence is CAIPGLAGSYEQYF. CDR3 bases: TGTGCCATCCCGGGACTAGCGGGATCCTACGAGCAGTACTTC.

J is TRBJ2-2 and V is TRBV10-1; no definite D call. Germline CDR1 WNHNN, CDR2 SYGVQD (reference sequence). Between the trimmed V and J ends, which lost 1 base and 4 bases, there was a span of 7 bases. The CDR3 spans 14 residues. The CDR3 loop reads CASSEFRVTGELFF. CDR3 bases: TGCGCCAGCAGTGAGTTTCGGGTCACCGGGGAGCTGTTTTTT.

This sequence joins TRBV9 and TRBJ1-4; D is unresolved. Between the trimmed V and J ends, which lost 5 bases and 7 bases, there was a span of 9 bases. Germline CDR1 and CDR2: SGDLS and YYNGEE. There are 12 residues in the CDR3. For the CDR3, the DNA is TGTGCCAGCAGATGGCCTGGTGAAAAACTGTTTTTT. Protein product: CASRWPGEKLFF.

V gene TRBV20-1 combines with J gene TRBJ2-5; D perhaps matches TRBD2 (5 bases). From germline, CDR1 is DFQATT and CDR2 SNEGSKA (reference sequence). This CDR3 region has 11 residues. Trimming cost V 7 bases and J 2 bases, with 8 bases left between them. CDR3 protein: CSGAAQETQYF. The CDR3 DNA reads TGCAGTGGAGCGGCACAAGAGACCCAGTACTTC.

J is TRBJ1-3 and V is TRBV15; 9 positions match TRBD1. This CDR3 region has 15 residues. Germline V CDR1 and CDR2: LNHNV, YYDKDF (reference sequence). V was pared by 0 bases and J by 7 bases, with 4 bases of the junction left unmatched. Here the CDR3 reads CATSRDTTGGNTIYF. In DNA form, the CDR3 reads TGTGCCACCAGCAGAGATACGACAGGGGGTAACACCATATATTTT.

This clone was observed a single time. The rearrangement uses TRBV5-1 and TRBJ2-1; 13 positions match TRBD2. J was trimmed by 9 bases and V by 3 bases; bases with no gene match: 6. This CDR3 is built from 15 residues. Germline CDR1 reads SGHRS; CDR2 reads YFSETQ. CDR3 region: CASSSTSGGAGEQFF. The CDR3 DNA follows: TGCGCCAGCAGCTCCACTAGCGGGGGGGCGGGTGAGCAGTTCTTC.

V and J are TRBV7-6 and TRBJ2-5; 10 nucleotides align to TRBD2. The CDR3 runs 16 residues. The V gene's germline CDR1 is SGHVS and CDR2 FNYEAQ. V dropped 1 base and J dropped 7; count of bases not matched to a gene: 9. CDR3: CASSLGSGGALGTQYF. CDR3 bases: TGTGCCAGCAGCTTAGGCAGCGGGGGGGCTCTCGGGACCCAGTACTTC.

The genes are TRBV6-5 and TRBJ1-2; no definite D call. The CDR3 has 13 amino acids. Germline V gives CDR1 MNHEY, CDR2 SVGAGI. V lost 5 bases, J lost 8 bases, and 15 bases lay in between. CDR3 in amino acids: CASSTLGVSGYTF. CDR3 bases: TGTGCCAGCAGTACCCTCGGGGTATCGGGCTACACCTTC.

The V call is TRBV4-1, the J call TRBJ2-1, with 9 bases lining up with TRBD1. CDR1 and CDR2 from the germline V gene are MGHRA and YSYEKL. This CDR3 region has 16 residues. The V and J ends lost 3 bases and 9 bases, in that order; junction bases with no gene match: 12. The CDR3 nucleotides are TGCGCCAGCAGCCACGCTCCGGGACAGGGCGTCCCTGAGCAGTTCTTC. Protein: CASSHAPGQGVPEQFF.

This rearrangement joins TRBV5-5 to TRBJ2-5, with 8 bases aligning to TRBD2. CDR3 length: 16 amino acids. The trim removed 3 bases at V and 4 bases at J, leaving 11 bases unmatched. Germline CDR1 reads SGHKS; CDR2 reads YYEKEE (reference sequence). The CDR3 DNA reads TGTGCCAGCAGCTCTGGAGCGGGAGTGGGTACAGAGACCCAGTACTTC. Translated: CASSSGAGVGTETQYF. Full variable domain (missing parts from reference TRBV5-5 and TRBJ2-5): DAGVTQSPTHLIKTRGQQVTLRCSPISGHKSVSWYQQVLGQGPQFIFQYYEKEERGRGNFPDRFSARQFPNYSSELNVNALLLGDSALYLCASSSGAGVGTETQYFGPGTRLLVL.

This sequence joins TRBV6-6 and TRBJ2-7, with 8 bases lining up with TRBD1. V shed 6 bases, J shed 4 bases, and the junction held 8 bases outside the gene matches. Germline lookup yields CDR1 MNHNY and CDR2 SVGAGI (reference sequence). This CDR3 contains 14 residues. The CDR3 region is CASRDTGGRYEQYF. The CDR3 DNA is TGTGCCAGCAGGGACACAGGGGGGAGGTACGAGCAGTACTTC.

The chain is built from TRBV30 and TRBJ1-1, with 10 bases identical to TRBD1. The CDR3 has 16 amino acids. CDR1 is GTSNPN, CDR2 SVGIG, per germline (reference sequence). The trim removed 3 bases at V and 4 bases at J, leaving 11 bases unmatched. The CDR3 DNA follows: TGTGCCTGGAGCCGGGATGATAGGACAGGGGGCACTGAAGCTTTCTTT. It yields the protein CAWSRDDRTGGTEAFF.

Only a few counts were recorded for this clone. CDR3 sequence: CASSYSRGYEAFF. The DNA of the CDR3 is TGTGCCAGCAGTTACTCCAGGGGGTATGAAGCTTTCTTT. This rearrangement joins TRBV6-5 to TRBJ1-1, with 7 bases aligning to TRBD1. CDR1 is MNHEY, CDR2 SVGAGI, per germline. The CDR3 totals 13 residues. V lost 0 bases to trimming and J lost 7 bases; unmatched junction nucleotides: 2.

This clone has only a few counts. Here the CDR3 reads CSANRGGYGYTF. Here the CDR3 DNA reads TGCAGCGCAAACAGGGGAGGCTATGGCTACACCTTC. J is TRBJ1-2 and V is TRBV29-1; 7 nucleotides align to TRBD1. V shed 7 bases and J 4 bases; nucleotides not matched to a gene: 6. The CDR3 runs to 12 residues. Germline V gene sequence: CDR1 SQVTM, CDR2 ANQGSEA.

The rearrangement uses TRBV18 and TRBJ2-3; D unresolved. There are 15 residues in the CDR3. CDR1 and CDR2 from the germline V gene are KGHSH and LQKENI. The V gene lost 0 bases and the J gene lost 3 bases, with 10 bases spanning the gap. The CDR3 nucleotides are TGTGCCAGCTCACCACCGCAGACACCAACAGATACGCAGTATTTT. Translated, it gives CASSPPQTPTDTQYF.

The rearrangement joins TRBV18 to TRBJ2-1, with 11 bases matching TRBD2. The germline V gene encodes CDR1 KGHSH and CDR2 LQKENI. J was trimmed by 5 bases and V by 8 bases; bases with no gene match: 5. The CDR3 covers 14 residues. The CDR3 coding sequence is TGTGCCAGCACCCCGGGACTAGCGGACAATGAGCAGTTCTTC. Encoded protein: CASTPGLADNEQFF.

The chain is built from TRBV9 and TRBJ2-1, with 8 nucleotides matching TRBD2. Germline CDR1 is SGDLS and CDR2 is YYNGEE. V shed 4 bases and J 5 bases; nucleotides not matched to a gene: 14. The length of the CDR3 is 17 residues. CDR3 bases: TGTGCCAGCAGCCCCCGCCCAGTAGCGGGGTTTGACAATGAGCAGTTCTTC. Amino acids: CASSPRPVAGFDNEQFF.

The rearrangement joins TRBV9 to TRBJ2-7; 13 bases fit TRBD2. This CDR3 has 15 amino acids. The germline CDR1 and CDR2 sequences are SGDLS and YYNGEE. The junction had 7 bases not matched to a gene; V was cut back by 3 bases and J by 7 bases. CDR3 bases: TGTGCCAGCAGCGCCGGGACTAGCGGGGCGGGGGAGCAGTACTTC. Its translation: CASSAGTSGAGEQYF.

The rearrangement joins TRBV5-1 to TRBJ1-4; 7 nucleotides align to TRBD1. The germline V gene encodes CDR1 SGHRS and CDR2 YFSETQ. The CDR3 consists of 14 residues. J was trimmed by 8 bases and V by 0 bases; bases with no gene match: 4. CDR3 amino acids: CASSLDRGIEKLFF. CDR3 bases: TGCGCCAGCAGCTTGGACAGGGGTATCGAAAAACTGTTTTTT.

The J gene is TRBJ2-7, the V gene TRBV14, with 7 bases matching TRBD2. CDR3 size: 14 residues. J gave up 3 bases and V 4 bases, and 6 bases lay outside the gene matches. Germline assignment: CDR1 SGHDN and CDR2 FVKESK. The chain's CDR3 is CASSPGLDHYEQYF. CDR3 nucleotide sequence: TGTGCCAGCAGCCCTGGACTAGACCACTACGAGCAGTACTTC.